The text below deals with one T cell receptor (beta chain). Its antigen is undetermined. Documented treatment: 19 received Ad26.COV2.S at low or high dose, single or two shots; about five received placebo; per-sample allocation not given. Specimens were obtained on day 63 following the first vaccine or placebo injection. The sample belongs to a study of Ad26.COV2.S vaccination and SARS-CoV-2 variants. Study-wide points: Post-vaccination spike-specific CD8+ and CD4+ T cell responses reportedly had substantial breadth.

The data were produced by immunoSEQ multiplex PCR, yet TCRdb's version contains in-frame clones alone and is incomplete. The data contain some 390,000 clones, 89% of them singletons. V gave up 3 bases and J gave up 5 bases; unmatched junction bases: 0. The CDR3 extends over 15 amino acids. Germline CDR1 and CDR2: MGHRA and YSYEKL. The chain carries TRBV4-1 and TRBJ2-2; TRBD2 matches 13 bases. The sequenced sample was peripheral blood, obtained in a trial of Ad26.COV2.S vaccine versus placebo. The sequence was collected from a person between 18 and 60 years old who received the Ad26.COV2.S COVID-19 vaccine or a placebo. CDR3 sequence: CASSQGLAGTGELFF. DNA of the CDR3: TGCGCCAGCAGCCAGGGACTAGCGGGAACCGGGGAGCTGTTTTTT.